The 8 T cell receptor beta chains below come from one sample, sequenced in a study of cytomegalovirus exposure and HLA in healthy donors. Both 60 Vbeta primers and 13 Jbeta primers went into the PCR. Clones were sequenced by immunoSEQ multiplex PCR, and TCRdb holds only the in-frame ones, with some missing. The sample yields about 160,000 clones, roughly 80% seen once. Sequencing input: PBMCs. Source of these receptors: a man aged 25-45 years in good health and CMV-seronegative.

The chain combines TRBV15 with TRBJ1-5; 9 bases align to TRBD1. Trimming at V came to 1 base and at J to 7 bases, leaving 14 bases not matched to a gene. CDR3 length: 18 residues. Germline CDR1 is LNHNV and CDR2 is YYDKDF (reference sequence). CDR3 DNA sequence: TGTGCCACCAGCAGAGGAGGAAGCGGTGACAGGGGGAGGCAGCCCCAGCATTTT. This sequence encodes CATSRGGSGDRGRQPQHF.

The chain links TRBV6-5 to TRBJ2-1; D is unclear. The V gene lost 3 bases and the J gene lost 4 bases, with 10 bases spanning the gap. From germline, CDR1 is MNHEY and CDR2 SVGAGI. The CDR3 runs 14 residues. The CDR3: CASSYSQLYNEQFF. The CDR3 DNA reads as TGTGCCAGCAGTTATAGCCAACTATACAATGAGCAGTTCTTC.

The chain joins TRBV4-3 to TRBJ2-7; 9 bases match TRBD1. CDR3 length equals 16 residues. CDR1 and CDR2 (germline): LGHNA, YSLEER. Trimming at V came to 0 bases and at J to 5 bases, leaving 8 bases not matched to a gene. CDR3: CASSQEPRDRVNEQYF. Written as DNA, the CDR3 is TGCGCCAGCAGCCAAGAGCCCCGGGACAGGGTTAACGAGCAGTACTTC.

The chain has TRBV29-1 and TRBJ1-2, with D maybe TRBD1 (5 bases). This CDR3 region has 14 residues. Trimming removed 0 bases at V and 8 bases at J, with 16 bases between. Per the germline V gene, CDR1 is SQVTM and CDR2 is ANQGSEA. The CDR3 DNA is TGCAGCGTTGAAGAGTCCAGGGCAGGTGACGGCTACACCTTC. It specifies CSVEESRAGDGYTF. The variable domain in full, completed from reference TRBV29-1 and TRBJ1-2, reads SAVISQKPSRDICQRGTSLTIQCQVDSQVTMMFWYRQQPGQSLTLIATANQGSEATYESGFVIDKFPISRPNLTFSTLTVSNMSPEDSSIYLCSVEESRAGDGYTFGSGTRLTVV.

The chain's CDR3 is CASSRGLAGNTDTQYF. CDR3 DNA: TGCGCCAGCAGCCGGGGACTAGCGGGGAATACAGATACGCAGTATTTT. The chain has TRBV5-1 and TRBJ2-3; the match to TRBD2 covers 13 bases. Germline CDR1 and CDR2: SGHRS and YFSETQ. CDR3 size: 16 residues. V dropped 4 bases and J dropped 3; count of bases not matched to a gene: 5.

The chain is built from TRBV5-1 and TRBJ2-7; TRBD2 matches at 11 bases. This CDR3 has 17 residues. Germline V lookup: CDR1 SGHRS, CDR2 YFSETQ. The ends lost 0 bases at V and 6 bases at J; junction bases unmatched: 11. The CDR3 region has the DNA TGCGCCAGCAGCTTGGGACTAGCGGGATTTTACCTAATCGAGCAGTACTTC. Its translation: CASSLGLAGFYLIEQYF.

The chain uses TRBV5-4 and TRBJ1-5; 7 nucleotides align to TRBD1. Trimming cost V 2 bases and J 10 bases; bases outside gene matches: 9. This CDR3 spans 14 amino acids. Germline assignment: CDR1 SGHNT and CDR2 YYREEE (reference sequence). Here the CDR3 DNA reads TGTGCCAGCAGCTTACATCCAACAGGGGAACCCCAGCATTTT. Protein: CASSLHPTGEPQHF. The entire variable domain, with the rest obtained from reference TRBV5-4 and TRBJ1-5, is as follows: ETGVTQSPTHLIKTRGQQVTLRCSSQSGHNTVSWYQQALGQGPQFIFQYYREEENGRGNFPPRFSGLQFPNYSSELNVNALELDDSALYLCASSLHPTGEPQHFGDGTRLSIL.

The chain recombines TRBV12-5 with TRBJ2-2, with D uncertain. Germline V gene data show CDR1 as LGHNT and CDR2 as FRNRAP. The CDR3 contains 12 residues. V dropped 7 bases and J dropped 6 bases, with 9 bases sitting between them. The CDR3 reads CASAIEAGELFF. In nucleotides, the CDR3 is TGTGCTAGTGCCATTGAGGCCGGGGAGCTGTTTTTT.